The 10 T cell receptor beta chains reported below all come from one sample, sequenced in a study of T cell responses to AZD1222 COVID-19 vaccine. Sequencing used immunoSEQ multiplex PCR; TCRdb keeps in-frame clones, though not all of them. The sample has about 120,000 clones; more than 70% are singletons. The sequences come from peripheral blood, collected 28 days after the second AZD1222 dose. The origin of the receptors is an adult who received the AZD1222 COVID-19 vaccine.

The rearrangement uses TRBV24-1 and TRBJ1-2; tentative D call: TRBD1 (6 bases). The CDR3 has 15 residues. Between the trimmed V and J ends, which lost 3 bases and 4 bases, there was a span of 14 bases. Per germline, CDR1 KGHDR and CDR2 SFDVKD. The DNA of the CDR3 is TGTGCCACCAGTGATCCCCTAACAGGGAGCTATGGCTACACCTTC. Its protein product is CATSDPLTGSYGYTF.

This chain connects TRBV18 to TRBJ1-2; D gene uncertain. V lost 5 bases and J lost 5, with 12 bases in between. CDR3 length: 13 residues. Germline CDR1 and CDR2: KGHSH and LQKENI. The CDR3 loop reads CASSAEHSYGYTF. CDR3 DNA sequence: TGTGCCAGCTCAGCGGAACACAGTTATGGCTACACCTTC.

The rearrangement links TRBV25-1 to TRBJ2-1; 10 bases agree with TRBD2. Germline assignment: CDR1 MGHDK and CDR2 SYGVNS. The V and J ends lost 2 bases and 7 bases, in that order; junction bases with no gene match: 5. CDR3 length: 15 residues. The CDR3 region is CASSEERGGWNEQFF. CDR3 bases: TGTGCCAGCAGTGAAGAGCGGGGGGGCTGGAATGAGCAGTTCTTC.

V usage is TRBV5-6 and J usage is TRBJ2-3; D is undetermined. V dropped 4 bases and J dropped 2 bases, with 5 bases sitting between them. CDR3 size: 12 residues. The germline V gene has CDR1 SGHDT and CDR2 YYEEEE. The CDR3 loop reads CASSPDTDTQYF. The CDR3 region has the DNA TGTGCCAGCAGCCCCGACACAGATACGCAGTATTTT.

This sequence joins TRBV7-6 and TRBJ2-5; perhaps D is TRBD1 or TRBD2 (5 bases each). CDR1 is SGHVS, CDR2 FNYEAQ, per germline. V lost 5 bases and J lost 6, with 10 bases in between. The length of the CDR3 is 12 residues. CDR3 amino acids: CASSQEGKTQYF. The CDR3 DNA follows: TGTGCCAGCAGCCAAGAGGGGAAGACCCAGTACTTC.

J is TRBJ2-1 and V is TRBV4-2; 8 positions match TRBD2. Per germline, CDR1 LGHNA and CDR2 YNFKEQ. The junction had 5 bases not matched to a gene; V was cut back by 4 bases and J by 0 bases. The CDR3 consists of 16 residues. The CDR3 sequence: CASSPGAGGSYNEQFF. In DNA, the CDR3 is TGTGCCAGCAGCCCAGGCGCGGGGGGCTCCTACAATGAGCAGTTCTTC.

The rearrangement links TRBV7-2 to TRBJ1-2, with D unresolved. The V end was cut by 2 bases, the J end by 1 base, with 2 bases between. Germline V gene data show CDR1 as SGHTA and CDR2 as FQGNSA. The CDR3 extends over 12 amino acids. The CDR3 region has the DNA TGTGCCAGCAGCTTAAATAACTATGGCTACACCTTC. Translated, it gives CASSLNNYGYTF.

CDR3 sequence reads: CASSQEQAGGADTQYF. CDR3 in DNA: TGTGCCAGCAGCCAAGAGCAAGCGGGGGGGGCAGATACGCAGTATTTT. The gene calls are TRBV4-2 and TRBJ2-3; TRBD2 matches 10 bases. The CDR3 has 16 residues. Germline assignment: CDR1 LGHNA and CDR2 YNFKEQ. Trimming took 0 bases from V and 4 from J; bases not matched to a gene: 4.

This clone was counted between two and nine times. This chain connects TRBV6-5 to TRBJ2-1; tentatively, D is TRBD1 (5 bases). Germline V lookup: CDR1 MNHEY, CDR2 SVGAGI. The length of the CDR3 is 14 residues. V lost 0 bases to trimming and J lost 6 bases, with 9 bases between them. As DNA, the CDR3 is TGTGCCAGCAGTTACTCAGTGCAGGGCAATGAGCAGTTCTTC. This codes for CASSYSVQGNEQFF.

The genes are TRBV5-4 and TRBJ2-1; 10 nucleotides match TRBD1. This CDR3 region has 15 residues. V lost 1 base and J lost 9; bases outside the gene matches: 7. Germline values: CDR1 SGHNT, CDR2 YYREEE (reference sequence). The CDR3 loop reads CASSLYDRGHGEQFF. The DNA of the CDR3 is TGTGCCAGCAGCTTGTATGACAGGGGGCATGGTGAGCAGTTCTTC.